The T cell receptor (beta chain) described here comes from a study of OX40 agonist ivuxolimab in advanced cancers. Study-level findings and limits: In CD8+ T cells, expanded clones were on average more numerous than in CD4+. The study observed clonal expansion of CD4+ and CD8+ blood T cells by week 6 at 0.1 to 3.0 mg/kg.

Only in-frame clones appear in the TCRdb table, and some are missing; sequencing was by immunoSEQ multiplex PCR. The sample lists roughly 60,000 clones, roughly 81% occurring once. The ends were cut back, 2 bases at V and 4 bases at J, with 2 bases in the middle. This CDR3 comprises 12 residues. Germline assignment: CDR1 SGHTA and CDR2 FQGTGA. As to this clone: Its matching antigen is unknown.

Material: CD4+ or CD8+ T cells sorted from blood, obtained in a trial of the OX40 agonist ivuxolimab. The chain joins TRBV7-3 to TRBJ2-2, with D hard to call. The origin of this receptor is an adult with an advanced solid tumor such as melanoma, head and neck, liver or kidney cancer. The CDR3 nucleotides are TGTGCCAGCAGCTTATTCACCGGGGAGCTGTTTTTT. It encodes CASSLFTGELFF. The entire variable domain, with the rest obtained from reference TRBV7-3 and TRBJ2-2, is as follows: GAGVSQTPSNKVTEKGKYVELRCDPISGHTALYWYRQSLGQGPEFLIYFQGTGAADDSGLPNDRFFAVRPEGSVSTLKIQRTERGDSAVYLCASSLFTGELFFGEGSRLTVL.